Following are 15 T cell receptor beta chains from one sample sequenced in a study of OX40 agonist ivuxolimab in advanced cancers. The data were produced by immunoSEQ multiplex PCR, yet TCRdb's version contains in-frame clones alone and is incomplete. Of about 62,000 clones listed, over 75% are singletons. The sequencing used CD4+ or CD8+ T cells sorted from blood, collected in a trial of the OX40 agonist ivuxolimab. The receptors come from an adult with an advanced solid tumor such as melanoma, head and neck, liver or kidney cancer.

The chain employs TRBV28 and TRBJ1-5; the D gene is possibly TRBD1 (5 bases). The CDR3 has 15 amino acids. From germline, CDR1 is MDHEN and CDR2 SYDVKM. V was shortened by 8 bases and J by 7 bases, with 21 bases between the two germline ends. This CDR3 reads CASRLNGGSVQPQHF. The CDR3 nucleotides read TGTGCCAGCCGACTCAACGGGGGAAGTGTACAGCCCCAGCATTTT.

This clone was seen a few times. The chain links TRBV6-1 to TRBJ1-2, with 10 positions matching TRBD1. The CDR3 consists of 15 residues. V shed 1 base and J 3 bases; nucleotides not matched to a gene: 2. From germline, CDR1 is MNHNS and CDR2 SASEGT. The CDR3 protein is CASSEGTGGDYGYTF. DNA of the CDR3: TGTGCCAGCAGTGAAGGGACAGGGGGGGACTATGGCTACACCTTC.

This clone was seen a handful of times. The V and J genes are TRBV28 and TRBJ2-6; unclear D gene. The V gene's germline CDR1 is MDHEN and CDR2 SYDVKM. V lost 3 bases, J lost 4 bases, and 16 bases lay in between. There are 17 residues in the CDR3. The CDR3 here is CASSLFDTSDGANVLTF. CDR3 coding DNA: TGTGCCAGCAGTTTGTTCGACACATCCGACGGGGCCAACGTCCTGACTTTC.

This chain links TRBV5-1 with TRBJ2-3; no clear D. The CDR3 totals 14 residues. V was shortened by 5 bases and J by 1 base, with 11 bases between the two germline ends. Germline assignment: CDR1 SGHRS and CDR2 YFSETQ. The CDR3 loop is CASSGDHGTDTQYF. The CDR3 bases are TGCGCCAGCAGTGGGGATCACGGCACAGATACGCAGTATTTT.

V and J are TRBV20-1 and TRBJ2-1; no firm D call. The CDR3 covers 11 residues. CDR1 and CDR2 from the germline V gene are DFQATT and SNEGSKA (reference sequence). V lost 6 bases, J lost 4 bases, and 7 bases lay in between. The chain's CDR3 is CSARVYNEQFF. The CDR3 DNA is TGCAGTGCCCGCGTTTACAATGAGCAGTTCTTC.

The chain combines TRBV28 with TRBJ1-2; no clear D. The CDR3 totals 15 residues. Per germline, CDR1 MDHEN and CDR2 SYDVKM. V was clipped by 6 bases and J by 4 bases, with 18 bases between them. The CDR3 bases are TGTGCCAGCAGCTTGGTCGGGAAACAGTTCTATGGCTACACCTTC. Encoded protein: CASSLVGKQFYGYTF.

The CDR3: CASSLALKPAGPDDNEKLFF. CDR3 nucleotides: TGTGCCAGCAGCTTAGCCCTTAAGCCGGCGGGGCCGGATGATAATGAAAAACTGTTTTTT. The rearrangement links TRBV7-2 to TRBJ1-4, with a tentative D call TRBD1 (5 bases). The CDR3 consists of 20 residues. V lost 0 bases and J lost 4, with 24 bases in between. The germline V gene encodes CDR1 SGHTA and CDR2 FQGNSA.

The chain uses TRBV11-2 and TRBJ2-1; the D is unclear. V was shortened by 3 bases and J by 6 bases, with 12 bases between the two germline ends. Germline CDR1 and CDR2: SGHAT and FQNNGV. This CDR3 has 14 amino acids. The CDR3 DNA follows: TGTGCCAGCAGCTTCCAAGTGCTGTCCAATGAGCAGTTCTTC. It is translated as CASSFQVLSNEQFF.

This sequence joins TRBV13 and TRBJ2-7, with a weak D call TRBD1 (6 bases). V lost 4 bases and J lost 0, with 19 bases in between. Looked up from germline, CDR1 is PRHDT and CDR2 is FYEKMQ (reference sequence). The CDR3 is made up of 17 amino acids. The DNA for the CDR3 is TGTGCCAGCAGCTCCCTCCGATTGGACAGTCCCTCCTACGAGCAGTACTTC. It codes for CASSSLRLDSPSYEQYF.

This clone was found a few times. The V call is TRBV19, the J call TRBJ1-1; D is ambiguous. The V end was cut by 1 base, the J end by 3 bases, with 6 bases between. Germline assignment: CDR1 LNHDA and CDR2 SQIVND (reference sequence). The CDR3 sequence is 13 residues long. DNA of the CDR3: TGTGCCAGTAGTATAGGGCAAGACACTGAAGCTTTCTTT. It yields the protein CASSIGQDTEAFF.

The V gene is TRBV28, the J gene TRBJ1-1; D is unresolved. The V end lost 3 bases, the J end lost 0 bases, and 8 bases lay between the germline ends. The length of the CDR3 is 14 residues. CDR1 and CDR2 (germline): MDHEN, SYDVKM. CDR3 loop: CASSFLTVNTEAFF. In DNA, the CDR3 is TGTGCCAGCAGTTTCCTGACGGTGAACACTGAAGCTTTCTTT. The complete variable domain, with remaining parts taken from reference TRBV28 and TRBJ1-1, reads DVKVTQSSRYLVKRTGEKVFLECVQDMDHENMFWYRQDPGLGLRLIYFSYDVKMKEKGDIPEGYSVSREKKERFSLILESASTNQTSMYLCASSFLTVNTEAFFGQGTRLTVV.

This clone showed up just once. The chain combines TRBV27 with TRBJ1-2; 9 bases fit TRBD1. This CDR3 comprises 14 residues. V shed 4 bases, J shed 4 bases, and the junction held 4 bases outside the gene matches. From germline, CDR1 is MNHEY and CDR2 SMNVEV (reference sequence). The CDR3 bases are TGTGCCAGCAGTTCAACAGGGGGCGGCTATGGCTACACCTTC. It translates to CASSSTGGGYGYTF.

The chain links TRBV5-1 to TRBJ1-6; D is undetermined. V lost 2 bases and J 10 bases, leaving 13 bases between the germline ends. The CDR3 covers 14 residues. Per the germline V gene, CDR1 is SGHRS and CDR2 is YFSETQ. This CDR3 reads CASSFQERGSPLHF. CDR3 sequence (DNA): TGCGCCAGCAGCTTTCAGGAGCGCGGATCACCCCTCCACTTT.

The table lists this clone with a few counts. The chain uses TRBV5-4 and TRBJ2-2; tentative D call: TRBD1 (6 bases). Trimming left V 5 bases short and J 3 bases short, with 11 bases between. CDR1 is SGHNT, CDR2 YYREEE, per germline (reference sequence). The CDR3 loop spans 14 amino acids. CDR3 DNA: TGTGCCAGCAGTAAGGGGGAGTACACCGGGGAGCTGTTTTTT. Encoded protein: CASSKGEYTGELFF.

This clone came up a few times. The rearrangement links TRBV27 to TRBJ1-2, with D perhaps matching TRBD1 (5 bases). Germline assignment: CDR1 MNHEY and CDR2 SMNVEV (reference sequence). Trimming removed 6 bases from V and 7 bases from J, with 15 bases in between. The length of the CDR3 is 13 residues. The CDR3 protein is CASRQSGRGGYTF. The CDR3 DNA sequence: TGTGCCAGCAGACAATCGGGACGAGGTGGCTACACCTTC.